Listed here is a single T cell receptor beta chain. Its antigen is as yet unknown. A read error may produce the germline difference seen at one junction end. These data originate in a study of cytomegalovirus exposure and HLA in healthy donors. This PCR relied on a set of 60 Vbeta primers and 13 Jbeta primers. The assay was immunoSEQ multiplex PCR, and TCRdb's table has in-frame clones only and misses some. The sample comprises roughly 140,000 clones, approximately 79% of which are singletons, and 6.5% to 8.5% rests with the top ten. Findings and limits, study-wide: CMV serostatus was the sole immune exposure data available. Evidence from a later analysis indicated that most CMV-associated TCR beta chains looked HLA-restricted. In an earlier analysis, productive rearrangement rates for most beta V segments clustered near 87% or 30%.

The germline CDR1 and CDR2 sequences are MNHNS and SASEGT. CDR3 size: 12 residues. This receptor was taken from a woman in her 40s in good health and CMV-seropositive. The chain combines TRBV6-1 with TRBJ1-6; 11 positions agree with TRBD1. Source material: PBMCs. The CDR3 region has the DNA TGTGCCAGCAGTGGGGACAGGGGGGGAGGACGCTTT. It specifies CASSGDRGGGRF.